The present T cell receptor beta chain was sequenced within a study of regulatory T cells in long-lasting Graves disease. Documented time point: persistent/refractory GD, antithyroid drugs over 5 years with positive TRAb. RNA extracted from PBMCs served as the sequencing template. It was by American Thyroid Association guidelines that Graves' disease was diagnosed. An endocrinology unit in Xi'an, China, supplied the patients. The TCR beta library used iRepertoire HTBI primers with Arm-PCR amplification of CDR3. Original processing notes: Across samples, 62 TRBV and more than 13 TRBJ segments were found. MiXCR was run by TCRdb on the multiplex PCR reads, yielding one entry per CDR3 protein. These V and J calls originate from TCRdb's pipeline instead of the authors' own analysis. The sample shows about 300,000 distinct CDR3 sequences, roughly a fifth of them seen only once. V was cut by 5 bases and J by 7 bases, with 6 bases left in between. Germline CDR1 is MNHNS and CDR2 is SASEGT. The CDR3 sequence is 11 residues long.

The sequence was collected from a female donor with Graves disease. The sequenced sample was peripheral blood mononuclear cells (PBMCs), obtained when the disease was refractory, from a patient treated with antithyroid drugs. The chain employs TRBV6-1 and TRBJ2-4; possible D gene TRBD1, 6 bases. CDR3 in DNA: TGTGCCAGCAGTAGGGGGAACATTCAGTACTTC. Translating gives CASSRGNIQYF.